These 8 T cell receptor beta chains originate from one sample sequenced in a study of blood T cell repertoires in COVID-19. Repertoires were generated with immunoSEQ multiplex PCR, while TCRdb's copy carries only in-frame clones and drops some. The data show about 250,000 clones, about four fifths seen once. Sequencing used PBMCs or T cells enriched from blood (not recorded which). Source of these receptors: a man between 50 and 59 years old who had recovered from COVID-19.

This chain links TRBV5-6 with TRBJ2-7; 8 nucleotides line up with TRBD2. The germline V gene encodes CDR1 SGHDT and CDR2 YYEEEE. CDR3 length: 19 amino acids. The trim removed 2 bases at V and 2 bases at J, leaving 18 bases unmatched. CDR3 protein: CASSFTPRGGSGTTYEQYF. In DNA, the CDR3 is TGTGCCAGCAGCTTCACCCCAAGGGGGGGTAGCGGGACTACCTACGAGCAGTACTTC.

Notes on this clone: At the DNA level, this CDR3 is encoded by other sequences in the same sample as well. J is TRBJ1-6 and V is TRBV5-5; 9 positions agree with TRBD1. V lost 5 bases and J lost 9; bases outside the gene matches: 6. CDR3 length: 14 amino acids. Looked up from germline, CDR1 is SGHKS and CDR2 is YYEKEE (reference sequence). In DNA, the CDR3 is TGTGCCAGCAGTCCGGGACAGGGAAGTTCACCCCTCCACTTT. The encoded protein is CASSPGQGSSPLHF. Full variable domain (rest looked up from reference TRBV5-5 and TRBJ1-6): DAGVTQSPTHLIKTRGQQVTLRCSPISGHKSVSWYQQVLGQGPQFIFQYYEKEERGRGNFPDRFSARQFPNYSSELNVNALLLGDSALYLCASSPGQGSSPLHFGNGTRLTVT.

The genes are TRBV27 and TRBJ1-2; D uncertain. This CDR3 has 13 residues. Germline loops: CDR1 MNHEY, CDR2 SMNVEV (reference sequence). Trimming removed 3 bases at V and 5 bases at J, with 10 bases between. The CDR3 reads CASSLSRQYGYTF. The CDR3 DNA is TGTGCCAGCAGTTTGTCACGCCAGTATGGCTACACCTTC.

The chain has TRBV5-5 and TRBJ2-7, with D hard to call. V was pared by 3 bases and J by 2 bases, with 9 bases between. CDR3 length: 13 amino acids. Germline CDR1 is SGHKS and CDR2 is YYEKEE (reference sequence). The CDR3, as DNA: TGTGCCAGCAGCTATCCGACTCCCTACGAGCAGTACTTC. This gives the protein CASSYPTPYEQYF.

CDR3 DNA: TGTGCCAGCAGTATCACGACAGTCAACTATGGCTACACCTTC. It is translated as CASSITTVNYGYTF. The V gene is TRBV28, the J gene TRBJ1-2; possible D gene TRBD1, 5 bases. Deletions cut 5 bases from V and 2 bases from J, with 12 bases between. Germline CDR1 reads MDHEN; CDR2 reads SYDVKM. The CDR3 contains 14 residues.

The rearrangement uses TRBV12-3 or TRBV12-4 and TRBJ2-3, with D possibly TRBD2 on 6 matching bases. This CDR3 has 13 residues. V was trimmed by 4 bases and J by 6 bases, leaving 11 bases between them. The CDR3 reads CASSYGTSDTQYF. The DNA of the CDR3 is TGTGCCAGCAGTTATGGGACTTCTGATACGCAGTATTTT.

The chain combines TRBV7-3 with TRBJ2-3; TRBD2 matches at 10 bases. The trim removed 4 bases at V and 3 bases at J, leaving 4 bases unmatched. CDR1 and CDR2 (germline): SGHTA, FQGTGA. The CDR3 covers 15 residues. DNA of the CDR3: TGTGCCAGCAGCTCTAGCGGGAGACGGACAGATACGCAGTATTTT. Amino acids: CASSSSGRRTDTQYF.

The chain links TRBV11-2 to TRBJ2-2; maybe TRBD2 (5 bases). Trimming shortened V by 5 bases and J by 5 bases, and 12 bases separated the two germline ends. The CDR3 loop spans 14 amino acids. Germline assignment: CDR1 SGHAT and CDR2 FQNNGV. In nucleotides, the CDR3 is TGTGCCAGCAGCCTAATCAGAGGGACCGGGGAGCTGTTTTTT. Translating gives CASSLIRGTGELFF.